This TCR beta chain was retrieved from a study of patients and donors after allogeneic stem cell transplantation. TCRdb independently ran MiXCR on the RT-PCR reads; one entry per CDR3 protein. The table includes under 200,000 distinct CDR3 sequences, over 25% detected once. Germline CDR1 SGHRS, CDR2 YFSETQ. The CDR3 totals 13 residues. V gave up 3 bases and J gave up 1 base, with 7 bases separating them. V and J are TRBV5-1 and TRBJ1-1; D gene uncertain. The TCR sequence derives from a human donor who was either an allogeneic HSCT recipient or a stem cell or donor lymphocyte infusion donor (not recorded which). It is not recorded whose cells these are; they may come from a transplant donor. Sequencing was carried out using blood, either unsorted or a sorted T cell fraction (not recorded which). The CDR3: CASSWDPNTEAFF. DNA for the CDR3: TGCGCCAGCAGCTGGGATCCGAACACTGAAGCTTTCTTT.